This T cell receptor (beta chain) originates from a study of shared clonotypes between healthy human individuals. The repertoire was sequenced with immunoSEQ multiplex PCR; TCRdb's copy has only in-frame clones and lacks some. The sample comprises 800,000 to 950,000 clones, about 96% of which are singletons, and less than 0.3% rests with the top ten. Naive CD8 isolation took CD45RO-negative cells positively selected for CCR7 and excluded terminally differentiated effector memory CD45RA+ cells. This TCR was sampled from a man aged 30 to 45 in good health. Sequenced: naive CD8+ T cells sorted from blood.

DNA for the CDR3: TGTGCCAGCAGCTTAACTAGAACTAGCGGGAGAGGAAGTGAGCAGTTCTTC. It yields the protein CASSLTRTSGRGSEQFF. The V and J genes are TRBV7-6 and TRBJ2-1, with 11 bases identical to TRBD2. This CDR3 is 17 amino acids long. Germline CDR1 SGHVS, CDR2 FNYEAQ. V shed 2 bases and J 9 bases; nucleotides not matched to a gene: 12.